This paragraph reports one T cell receptor beta chain. The data stem from a study of blood T cell repertoires in COVID-19. In the study overall: Collection of acute and convalescent COVID-19 samples took place in the United States, Italy and Spain. Sources were T cells, B-cell-depleted T cells, or PBMCs; the material itself was cDNA or gDNA.

Germline lookup yields CDR1 SGHRS and CDR2 YFSETQ. This CDR3 comprises 14 residues. V lost 5 bases and J lost 6; bases outside the gene matches: 9. Methods used by the authors: Amplified reference gene primers provided the basis for estimating nucleated cell counts. Data came from immunoSEQ multiplex PCR; TCRdb stores just in-frame clones and leaves some out. From that table come the V and J calls and clone size; the DNA was used to work out D and trimming. The sample carries some 270,000 clones, under 95% recorded once. Sample: PBMCs or T cells enriched from blood (not recorded which). The receptor was derived from a man aged 35 to 55 who had been exposed to COVID-19. The chain links TRBV5-1 to TRBJ2-7, with TRBD1 matching 9 bases. The CDR3 protein is CASSLGQGSSEQYF. CDR3 DNA: TGCGCCAGCAGTCTGGGACAGGGTTCATCCGAGCAGTACTTC.